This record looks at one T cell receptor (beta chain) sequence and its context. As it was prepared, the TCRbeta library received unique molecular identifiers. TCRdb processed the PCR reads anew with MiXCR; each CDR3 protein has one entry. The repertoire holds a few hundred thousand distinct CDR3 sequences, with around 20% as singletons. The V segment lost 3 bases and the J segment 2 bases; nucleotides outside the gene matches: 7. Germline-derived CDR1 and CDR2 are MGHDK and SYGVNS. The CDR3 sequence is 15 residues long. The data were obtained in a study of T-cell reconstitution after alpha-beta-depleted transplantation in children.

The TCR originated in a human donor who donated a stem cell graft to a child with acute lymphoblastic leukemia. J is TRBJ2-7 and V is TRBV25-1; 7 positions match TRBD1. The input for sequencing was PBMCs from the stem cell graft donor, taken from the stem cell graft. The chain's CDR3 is CASSDLDRAPYEQYF. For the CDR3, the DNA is TGTGCCAGCAGTGACCTTGACAGGGCCCCCTACGAGCAGTACTTC.